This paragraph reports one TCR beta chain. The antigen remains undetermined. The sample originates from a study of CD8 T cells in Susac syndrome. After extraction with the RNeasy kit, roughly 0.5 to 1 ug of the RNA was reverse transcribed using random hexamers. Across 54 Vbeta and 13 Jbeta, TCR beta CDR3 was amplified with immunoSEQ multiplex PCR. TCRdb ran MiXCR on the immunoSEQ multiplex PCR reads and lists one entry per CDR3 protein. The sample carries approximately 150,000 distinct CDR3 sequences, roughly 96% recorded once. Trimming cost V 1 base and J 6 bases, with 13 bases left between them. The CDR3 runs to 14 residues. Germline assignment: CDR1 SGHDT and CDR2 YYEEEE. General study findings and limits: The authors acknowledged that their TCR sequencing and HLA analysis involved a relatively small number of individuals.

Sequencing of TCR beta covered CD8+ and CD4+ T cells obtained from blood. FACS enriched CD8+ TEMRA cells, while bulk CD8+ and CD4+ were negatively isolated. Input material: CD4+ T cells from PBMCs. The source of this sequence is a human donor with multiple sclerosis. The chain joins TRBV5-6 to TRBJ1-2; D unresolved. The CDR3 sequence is CASSLYGSTNGYTF. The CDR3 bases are TGTGCCAGCAGCTTGTACGGGTCTACTAATGGCTACACCTTC.